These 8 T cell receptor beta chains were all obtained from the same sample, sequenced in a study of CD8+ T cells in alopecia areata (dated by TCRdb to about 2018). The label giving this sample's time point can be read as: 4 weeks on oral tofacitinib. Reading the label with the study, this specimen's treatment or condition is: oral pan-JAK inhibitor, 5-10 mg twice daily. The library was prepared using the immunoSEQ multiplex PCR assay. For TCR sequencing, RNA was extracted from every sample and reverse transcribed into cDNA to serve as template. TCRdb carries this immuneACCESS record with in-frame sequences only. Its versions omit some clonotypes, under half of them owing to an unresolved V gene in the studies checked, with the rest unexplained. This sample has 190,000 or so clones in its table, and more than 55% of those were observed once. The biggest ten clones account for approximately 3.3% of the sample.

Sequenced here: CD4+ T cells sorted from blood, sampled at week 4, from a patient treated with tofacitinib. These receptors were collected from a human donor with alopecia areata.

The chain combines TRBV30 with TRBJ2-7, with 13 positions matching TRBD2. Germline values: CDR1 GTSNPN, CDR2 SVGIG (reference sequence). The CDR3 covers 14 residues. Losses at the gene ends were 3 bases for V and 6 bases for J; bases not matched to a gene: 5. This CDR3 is CAWSVTSGGSEQYF. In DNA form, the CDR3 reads TGTGCCTGGAGCGTGACTAGCGGGGGGTCCGAGCAGTACTTC.

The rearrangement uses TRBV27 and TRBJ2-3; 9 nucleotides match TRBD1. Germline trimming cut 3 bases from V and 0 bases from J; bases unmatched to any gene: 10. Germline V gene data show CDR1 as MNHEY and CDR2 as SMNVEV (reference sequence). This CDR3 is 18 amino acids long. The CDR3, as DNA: TGTGCCAGCAGTTTCGGGACCCCGGGACAGGGAAGCACAGATACGCAGTATTTT. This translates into CASSFGTPGQGSTDTQYF.

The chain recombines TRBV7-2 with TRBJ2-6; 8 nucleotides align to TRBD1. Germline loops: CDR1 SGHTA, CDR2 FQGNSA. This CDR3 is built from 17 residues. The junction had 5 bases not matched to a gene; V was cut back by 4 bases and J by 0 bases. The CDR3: CASSSGTGYSGANVLTF. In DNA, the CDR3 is TGTGCCAGCAGCTCAGGGACAGGATACTCTGGGGCCAACGTCCTGACTTTC.

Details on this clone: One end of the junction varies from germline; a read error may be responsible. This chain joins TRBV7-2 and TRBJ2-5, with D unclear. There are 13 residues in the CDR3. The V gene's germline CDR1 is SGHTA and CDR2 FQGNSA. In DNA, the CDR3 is TGCGCCAGCAGCCAACCTTCGAAAGAGACCCAGTACTTC. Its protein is CASSQPSKETQYF.

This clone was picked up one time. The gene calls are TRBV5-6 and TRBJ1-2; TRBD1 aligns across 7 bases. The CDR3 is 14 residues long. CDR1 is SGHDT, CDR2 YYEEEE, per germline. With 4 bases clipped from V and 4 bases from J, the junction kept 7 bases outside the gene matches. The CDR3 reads CASSETDRVYGYTF. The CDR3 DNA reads TGTGCCAGCAGCGAAACCGACAGGGTCTATGGCTACACCTTC.

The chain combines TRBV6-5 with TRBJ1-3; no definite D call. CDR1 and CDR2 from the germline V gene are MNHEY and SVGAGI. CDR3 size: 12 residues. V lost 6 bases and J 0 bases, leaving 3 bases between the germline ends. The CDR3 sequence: CASRGSGNTIYF. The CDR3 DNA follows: TGTGCCAGCAGGGGCTCTGGAAACACCATATATTTT.

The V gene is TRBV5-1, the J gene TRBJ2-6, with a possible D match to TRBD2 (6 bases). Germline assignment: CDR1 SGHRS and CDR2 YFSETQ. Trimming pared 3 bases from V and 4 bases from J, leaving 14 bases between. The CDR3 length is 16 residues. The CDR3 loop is CASSSEEGAGANVLTF. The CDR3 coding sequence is TGCGCCAGCAGCTCCGAGGAGGGAGCCGGGGCCAACGTCCTGACTTTC.

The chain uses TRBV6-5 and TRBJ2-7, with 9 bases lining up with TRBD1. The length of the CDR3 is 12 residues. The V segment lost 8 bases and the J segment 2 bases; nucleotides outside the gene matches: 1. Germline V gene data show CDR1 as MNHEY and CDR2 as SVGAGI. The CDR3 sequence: CASRDRAYEQYF. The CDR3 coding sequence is TGTGCCAGCCGGGACAGGGCCTACGAGCAGTACTTC.